This TCR beta chain was identified during a study of cytomegalovirus exposure and HLA in healthy donors. Whole-study findings and limits: Specificity of three CMV-associated chains for CMV antigens was verified in vitro.

The PCR had 60 Vbeta and 13 Jbeta primers. Sequenced by immunoSEQ multiplex PCR; TCRdb stores in-frame clones only, minus some. The sample lists roughly 120,000 clones, around 10% occurring once. CDR1 and CDR2 (germline): WNHNN, SYGVQD (reference sequence). Trimming removed 4 bases from V and 7 bases from J; junction bases left unmatched: 7. The CDR3 runs 15 residues. This clone came up a few times. Its specificity is unknown. The chain is built from TRBV10-1 and TRBJ1-5, with 10 bases matching TRBD1. The sequencing sample was made of PBMCs. This TCR was sampled from a man aged 25 to 40 in good health and CMV-seronegative. The chain's CDR3 is CASSAGTGVSQPQHF. The CDR3, as DNA: TGCGCCAGCAGTGCCGGGACAGGGGTAAGCCAGCCCCAGCATTTT.